The rows below give T cell receptor beta chains drawn from one sample of a study of blood T cell repertoires in COVID-19. Sequencing was performed with immunoSEQ multiplex PCR; in TCRdb, only in-frame clones are kept and a portion is missing. This sample yields more than 110,000 clones, of which over 75% are seen a single time; 35% to 55% belongs to the top ten. Sequencing used peripheral blood. These receptors all come from a human donor in a cohort sampled during active COVID-19. Both conserved end residues are trimmed from each CDR3.

CDR3aa | j_gene | v_gene | len
ASSLGGGGAYEQY | TRBJ2-7 | TRBV7-2 | 13
ASSLEAVRRGQPQH | TRBJ1-5 | TRBV7-2 | 14
ASSLAGDAYEQY | TRBJ2-7 | TRBV5-1 | 12
ASSPGSGGRQETQY | TRBJ2-5 | TRBV18 | 14
ASSAQGVTYGYT | TRBJ1-2 | TRBV3-1/TRBV3-2 | 12
ASSLSQSPNSPLH | TRBJ1-6 | TRBV5-4 | 13
ASSEPVLEPGNTIY | TRBJ1-3 | TRBV2 | 14
ASSLQGLGYNEQF | TRBJ2-1 | TRBV5-4 | 13
ATRGGGPDTQY | TRBJ2-3 | TRBV12-3/TRBV12-4 | 11
ASSTATSGVYNEQF | TRBJ2-1 | TRBV7-9 | 14
SVRTGESPSYGYT | TRBJ1-2 | TRBV29-1 | 13
ASSLAGRRETQY | TRBJ2-5 | TRBV7-8 | 12
ASSLFLSGRVNQPQH | TRBJ1-5 | TRBV28 | 15
ASSLQLNEQF | TRBJ2-1 | TRBV11-2 | 10
ASSSQGLATGELF | TRBJ2-2 | TRBV7-8 | 13
SVEGQGANTGELF | TRBJ2-2 | TRBV29-1 | 13
ASSLSERTDTQY | TRBJ2-3 | TRBV11-3 | 12
AISPTVSGNTIY | TRBJ1-3 | TRBV10-3 | 12
ASSRTGGNTEAF | TRBJ1-1 | TRBV25-1 | 12
ASSQEGEEKLF | TRBJ1-4 | TRBV3-1/TRBV3-2 | 11
ASSVLAGDYYEQY | TRBJ2-7 | TRBV7-8 | 13
ASDSSEYGYT | TRBJ1-2 | TRBV19 | 10
ASSQGGAEETQY | TRBJ2-5 | TRBV4-2 | 12
ASSQGSGSSYNEQF | TRBJ2-1 | TRBV3-1/TRBV3-2 | 14
AWMRGASGRKRHEQF | TRBJ2-1 | TRBV30 | 15
ASSVKQGAKLF | TRBJ1-4 | TRBV7-8 | 11
ASSERGGQGNEKLF | TRBJ1-4 | TRBV6-1 | 14
AINQDRSGTEAF | TRBJ1-1 | TRBV10-3 | 12
ASSSRRSANTGELF | TRBJ2-2 | TRBV7-9 | 14
ASSETGVHSYQEAQY | TRBJ2-5 | TRBV9 | 15
ASSERGDTQY | TRBJ2-3 | TRBV7-8 | 10
ASSAGGNQPQH | TRBJ1-5 | TRBV19 | 11
ASSLRGTGGPDTQY | TRBJ2-3 | TRBV5-4 | 14
ASSLVGRRNTEAF | TRBJ1-1 | TRBV27 | 13
ASSPFPNYGYT | TRBJ1-2 | TRBV27 | 11
ASSRKGGTEAF | TRBJ1-1 | TRBV6-2/TRBV6-3 | 11
ATSRGAGDTQY | TRBJ2-3 | TRBV24-1 | 11
ASSLAGQGGMNTEAF | TRBJ1-1 | TRBV5-6 | 15
ASSQYDREIAGQY | TRBJ2-7 | TRBV6-2/TRBV6-3 | 13
SHRRMREAF | TRBJ1-1 | TRBV29-1 | 9
ASRGTGRGYGYT | TRBJ1-2 | TRBV27 | 12
ASTTARTGGYNEQF | TRBJ2-1 | TRBV13 | 14
ASSEDYNEQF | TRBJ2-1 | TRBV12-3/TRBV12-4 | 10
ASSALQGAVGELF | TRBJ2-2 | TRBV5-1 | 13
ASSYGTPEGQETQY | TRBJ2-5 | TRBV6-5 | 14
ASALGAHNEQF | TRBJ2-1 | TRBV12-5 | 11
ASSLEGEDTQY | TRBJ2-3 | TRBV11-3 | 11
ASGSSATGDEQY | TRBJ2-7 | TRBV28 | 12
ASSVGDSPPNEQF | TRBJ2-1 | TRBV9 | 13
ASSASSGGKNIQY | TRBJ2-4 | TRBV2 | 13
ASSVDGGAYGYT | TRBJ1-2 | TRBV9 | 12
ASSIRTGGNEKLF | TRBJ1-4 | TRBV5-6 | 13
ASRPGTEAF | TRBJ1-1 | TRBV12-3/TRBV12-4 | 9